This TCR beta chain derives from a study of T cell responses to AZD1222 COVID-19 vaccine. Study-level findings and limits: Increased Spike-specific TCR breadth and depth were observed after two AZD1222 doses. Only 5 or 6 people who got AZD1222 tested seropositive at baseline. Repertoires were obtained solely post-peak T cell response. Mostly white British, mostly female donors; authors suggested clonal diversity may be underestimated.

Sequencing was performed with immunoSEQ multiplex PCR; in TCRdb, only in-frame clones are kept and a portion is missing. The sample consists of roughly 86,000 clones, about 85% of them appearing once. Comment on this clone: What it recognizes is unknown.

The CDR3 totals 12 residues. Between the trimmed V and J ends, which lost 6 bases and 5 bases, there was a span of 10 bases. Germline V CDR1 and CDR2: LNHDA, SQIVND (reference sequence). This clonotype was sampled from an adult who received the AZD1222 COVID-19 vaccine. The genes are TRBV19 and TRBJ1-2; D might be TRBD1 (5 bases). The sequencing here drew on peripheral blood, taken 28 days after the second AZD1222 dose. The CDR3 protein is CASSQGGYGYTF. As DNA, the CDR3 is TGTGCCAGTAGCCAGGGTGGGTATGGCTACACCTTC.